Described below is a single TCR beta chain sequence and its context. The antigen is not known. These data belong to a study of T-cell reconstitution after alpha-beta-depleted transplantation in children. Regarding the study as a whole: Some patients' high day-60 TCRbeta diversity was traced to surviving recipient T cells and thymic progenitors. One year post-transplant, T-cell counts and diversity were largely derived from T cells produced anew.

Molecular barcoding with unique molecular identifiers was used for the TCRbeta library. From the PCR reads, TCRdb called clonotypes with MiXCR, one entry per CDR3 protein. Seen here are fewer than 350,000 distinct CDR3 sequences, about 7.3% observed once, and the top ten hold about 8.2%. V lost 4 bases, J lost 7 bases, and 14 bases lay in between. Germline loops: CDR1 LGHDT, CDR2 YNNKEL (reference sequence). This CDR3 comprises 15 residues. This sample comprised peripheral blood, obtained 360 days after TCRalphabeta/CD19-depleted stem cell transplant. This rearrangement joins TRBV3-1 to TRBJ1-6; tentatively, D is TRBD1 (6 bases). The origin of this receptor is a female patient between 2 and 10 years old who had a stem cell transplant for Fanconi anemia, so the T cells may come from the graft donor. The CDR3 loop is CASSPARGANSPLHF. The DNA for the CDR3 is TGTGCCAGCAGCCCGGCCAGGGGAGCCAATTCACCCCTCCACTTT.